A selection of T cell receptor beta chains follows, all from one sample in a study of vaccination effects on CD4 cells after COVID-19. No cognate antigen is known for these TCRs. Measured with immunoSEQ multiplex PCR; TCRdb has only the in-frame clones, and not every one. Among tens of thousands of clones listed, 72% were seen once. Sequenced here: CD4+ T cells from PBMCs cultured with a peptide pool, sampled before COVID-19 vaccination. The receptors originated from a human donor who had a prior SARS-CoV-2 infection. The CDR3 runs from the conserved cysteine through the conserved F or W. The order of the fields is D gene, CDR3 length, clone size, J gene, V gene, CDR3 protein, CDR3 DNA. The D gene is left open where the match is weak. Size values are once, few and many counts, or a class for expanded clones, and some rows have none.

D gene: .
CDR3 length: 17
clone size: .
J gene: TRBJ2-6
V gene: TRBV11-3
CDR3 protein: CASSLERVYSGANVLTF
CDR3 DNA: TGTGCCAGCAGCTTAGAGAGGGTATACTCTGGGGCCAACGTCCTGACTTTC

D gene: .
CDR3 length: 14
clone size: few
J gene: TRBJ2-7
V gene: TRBV4-2
CDR3 protein: CASSQPGPSYEQYF
CDR3 DNA: TGTGCCAGCAGCCAACCGGGACCGAGCTACGAGCAGTACTTC

D gene: TRBD1
CDR3 length: 13
clone size: .
J gene: TRBJ1-5
V gene: TRBV30
CDR3 protein: CAWATGGSQPQHF
CDR3 DNA: TGTGCCTGGGCTACAGGGGGCAGTCAGCCCCAGCATTTT

D gene: .
CDR3 length: 14
clone size: .
J gene: TRBJ2-3
V gene: TRBV19
CDR3 protein: CASSITFRADTQYF
CDR3 DNA: TGTGCCAGTAGCATTACCTTTCGGGCAGATACGCAGTATTTT

D gene: TRBD1
CDR3 length: 13
clone size: once
J gene: TRBJ1-2
V gene: TRBV7-2
CDR3 protein: CASSLRQGYGYTF
CDR3 DNA: TGTGCCAGCAGCTTAAGACAGGGCTATGGCTACACCTTC

D gene: .
CDR3 length: 15
clone size: .
J gene: TRBJ2-7
V gene: TRBV18
CDR3 protein: CASSPHPVASIEQYF
CDR3 DNA: TGTGCCAGCTCACCACACCCGGTGGCTAGCATCGAGCAGTACTTC

D gene: TRBD1
CDR3 length: 15
clone size: once
J gene: TRBJ2-7
V gene: TRBV7-6
CDR3 protein: CASSLDRGFTYEQYF
CDR3 DNA: TGTGCCAGCAGCTTGGACAGGGGGTTCACCTACGAGCAGTACTTC

D gene: TRBD1
CDR3 length: 16
clone size: .
J gene: TRBJ2-1
V gene: TRBV6-1
CDR3 protein: CASSEATGALYNEQFF
CDR3 DNA: TGTGCCAGCAGTGAAGCTACAGGGGCCTTATACAATGAGCAGTTCTTC

D gene: .
CDR3 length: 17
clone size: .
J gene: TRBJ2-3
V gene: TRBV4-2
CDR3 protein: CASSQMNTGASTDTQYF
CDR3 DNA: TGTGCCAGCAGCCAAATGAACACTGGCGCAAGCACAGATACGCAGTATTTT

D gene: TRBD2
CDR3 length: 15
clone size: .
J gene: TRBJ2-1
V gene: TRBV6-1
CDR3 protein: CASSEWSGGLVEQFF
CDR3 DNA: TGTGCCAGCAGTGAATGGAGCGGGGGGTTAGTTGAGCAGTTCTTC

D gene: .
CDR3 length: 14
clone size: .
J gene: TRBJ2-7
V gene: TRBV5-1
CDR3 protein: CASSLAGDPYEQYF
CDR3 DNA: TGCGCCAGCAGCTTGGCCGGGGACCCCTACGAGCAGTACTTC

D gene: .
CDR3 length: 14
clone size: .
J gene: TRBJ1-4
V gene: TRBV6-1
CDR3 protein: CASSDGGGYEKLFF
CDR3 DNA: TGTGCCAGCAGTGATGGGGGGGGCTATGAAAAACTGTTTTTT

D gene: .
CDR3 length: 14
clone size: .
J gene: TRBJ2-5
V gene: TRBV19
CDR3 protein: CASSSQEGQETQYF
CDR3 DNA: TGTGCCAGTAGCTCCCAGGAGGGACAAGAGACCCAGTACTTC

D gene: .
CDR3 length: 15
clone size: once
J gene: TRBJ2-3
V gene: TRBV4-1
CDR3 protein: CASSQQWGYTDTQYF
CDR3 DNA: TGCGCCAGCAGCCAACAGTGGGGTTACACAGATACGCAGTATTTT

D gene: .
CDR3 length: 13
clone size: .
J gene: TRBJ2-7
V gene: TRBV2
CDR3 protein: CASSEALGYEQYF
CDR3 DNA: TGTGCCAGCAGTGAGGCCCTGGGCTACGAGCAGTACTTC

D gene: TRBD2
CDR3 length: 18
clone size: .
J gene: TRBJ2-3
V gene: TRBV2
CDR3 protein: CASSGRLAGGPVGDTQYF
CDR3 DNA: TGTGCCAGCAGTGGAAGACTAGCGGGGGGGCCAGTGGGAGATACGCAGTATTTT

D gene: .
CDR3 length: 13
clone size: .
J gene: TRBJ2-5
V gene: TRBV15
CDR3 protein: CATSRDGSETQYF
CDR3 DNA: TGTGCCACCAGCAGAGATGGGTCAGAGACCCAGTACTTC